These 27 T cell receptor beta chains were sequenced from one sample in a study of T cell responses to AZD1222 COVID-19 vaccine. The data were produced by immunoSEQ multiplex PCR, yet TCRdb's version contains in-frame clones alone and is incomplete. The table has roughly 120,000 clones, 85% to 90% seen once. Sequencing used peripheral blood, obtained 28 days after the second AZD1222 dose. The receptor set was obtained from an adult who received the AZD1222 COVID-19 vaccine.

The table lists this clone with a count of one. The V gene is TRBV5-4, the J gene TRBJ1-6, with D hard to call. The CDR3 is 16 residues long. V was shortened by 5 bases and J by 4 bases, with 16 bases between the two germline ends. CDR1 is SGHNT, CDR2 YYREEE, per germline (reference sequence). CDR3: CASSSSRITYNSPLHF. CDR3 nucleotide sequence: TGTGCCAGCAGTTCGAGCAGGATAACATATAATTCACCCCTCCACTTT.

The chain recombines TRBV2 with TRBJ1-5; a possible D gene is TRBD1 (5 bases). With 3 bases removed from V and 6 bases from J, the gap between germline ends came to 15 bases. CDR1 and CDR2 (germline): SNHLY, FYNNEI. The CDR3 spans 15 residues. The chain's CDR3 is CASSEWGGSGQPQHF. For the CDR3, the DNA is TGTGCCAGCAGTGAGTGGGGCGGGAGTGGTCAGCCCCAGCATTTT.

The chain couples TRBV7-6 to TRBJ1-6; D gene unclear. Germline V gene sequence: CDR1 SGHVS, CDR2 FNYEAQ. With 0 bases removed from V and 4 bases from J, the gap between germline ends came to 1 base. The CDR3 contains 13 residues. This chain's CDR3 is CASSLAYNSPLHF. As DNA, the CDR3 is TGTGCCAGCAGCTTAGCTTATAATTCACCCCTCCACTTT.

A single count supports this clone. The chain has TRBV29-1 and TRBJ1-1; a possible D gene is TRBD1 (6 bases). V was clipped by 7 bases and J by 0 bases, with 18 bases between them. Germline loops: CDR1 SQVTM, CDR2 ANQGSEA. This CDR3 contains 15 residues. Here the CDR3 DNA reads TGCAGCGCTCCCCCTCTTGGGGGCATGAACACTGAAGCTTTCTTT. As protein: CSAPPLGGMNTEAFF. Full variable domain (missing parts from reference TRBV29-1 and TRBJ1-1): SAVISQKPSRDICQRGTSLTIQCQVDSQVTMMFWYRQQPGQSLTLIATANQGSEATYESGFVIDKFPISRPNLTFSTLTVSNMSPEDSSIYLCSAPPLGGMNTEAFFGQGTRLTVV.

The chain is built from TRBV6-5 and TRBJ2-5; D unclear. Germline V gene data show CDR1 as MNHEY and CDR2 as SVGAGI. Trimming pared 2 bases from V and 3 bases from J, leaving 13 bases between. The CDR3 is 15 amino acids. CDR3 coding DNA: TGTGCCAGCAGTTACAGTTGGGCTAGTGAAGAGACCCAGTACTTC. Amino acid sequence: CASSYSWASEETQYF.

The CDR3 coding sequence is TGTGCCAGCTCACCACCGAGTATAACAACTGGAAACACCATATATTTT. Protein sequence: CASSPPSITTGNTIYF. The rearrangement uses TRBV18 and TRBJ1-3; D remains ambiguous. This CDR3 has 16 residues. Trimming removed 0 bases from V and 2 bases from J, with 11 bases in between. Germline CDR1 is KGHSH and CDR2 is LQKENI.

This clone was observed a few times. The chain recombines TRBV7-3 with TRBJ1-1; no clear D. In germline, CDR1 is SGHTA, CDR2 FQGTGA. The CDR3 is 14 amino acids. V shed 5 bases and J shed 3 bases, with 13 bases lying between them. The CDR3 region has the DNA TGTGCCAGCAGCCCCGGCCCATTGGACACTGAAGCTTTCTTT. This translates into CASSPGPLDTEAFF.

The chain combines TRBV7-8 with TRBJ2-5, with 7 nucleotides matching TRBD1. With 6 bases clipped from V and 5 bases from J, the junction kept 12 bases outside the gene matches. CDR3 length: 15 amino acids. Germline lookup yields CDR1 SGHVS and CDR2 FQNEAQ. The CDR3 nucleotides are TGTGCCAGCAGGAGAGGGACAGAGCGCGAGGAGACCCAGTACTTC. This codes for CASRRGTEREETQYF.

To note about this clone: At one boundary the junction diverges from the germline segment, which might be a read error. This rearrangement joins TRBV7-2 to TRBJ2-3; a weak D match, TRBD2 (6 bases). This CDR3 contains 13 residues. Germline V lookup: CDR1 SGHTA, CDR2 FQGNSA. CDR3 sequence: CASSPPGAETQYF. The CDR3 DNA sequence: TGTGCCAGCAGCCCGCCGGGAGCAGAGACGCAGTATTTT.

The chain links TRBV2 to TRBJ1-4, with D uncertain. Trimming removed 3 bases from V and 8 bases from J, with 13 bases in between. Germline assignment: CDR1 SNHLY and CDR2 FYNNEI. This CDR3 region has 14 residues. CDR3 in DNA: TGTGCCAGCAGTGATCGGGCCCTGGGGGAAAAACTGTTTTTT. This codes for CASSDRALGEKLFF.

This sequence joins TRBV2 and TRBJ1-2, with D tentatively TRBD1 (5 bases). This CDR3 comprises 16 residues. The ends were cut back, 5 bases at V and 0 bases at J, with 16 bases in the middle. Per germline, CDR1 SNHLY and CDR2 FYNNEI. Here the CDR3 reads CASSLLGRGTNYGYTF. The DNA of the CDR3 is TGTGCCAGCAGTTTGCTCGGACGGGGGACTAACTATGGCTACACCTTC.

The chain recombines TRBV14 with TRBJ2-7; 8 nucleotides match TRBD1. J gave up 0 bases and V 3 bases, and 7 bases lay outside the gene matches. The V gene's germline CDR1 is SGHDN and CDR2 FVKESK. The CDR3 spans 16 residues. The CDR3 loop is CASSQMGTGFSYEQYF. The DNA for the CDR3 is TGTGCCAGCAGCCAGATGGGGACAGGATTCTCCTACGAGCAGTACTTC.

As for this clone: The sample holds other DNA sequences that translate to the same CDR3. V gene TRBV19 combines with J gene TRBJ1-1; D is perhaps TRBD1 (5 bases). The CDR3 runs 14 residues. From germline, CDR1 is LNHDA and CDR2 SQIVND (reference sequence). V gave up 2 bases and J gave up 1 base, with 8 bases separating them. DNA for the CDR3: TGTGCCAGTAGTATAAGGGGTTCGAACACTGAAGCTTTCTTT. Its translation: CASSIRGSNTEAFF.

The genes are TRBV4-1 and TRBJ1-2; a possible D gene is TRBD1 (6 bases). CDR1 MGHRA and CDR2 YSYEKL come from the germline V gene. The CDR3 consists of 14 residues. V dropped 4 bases and J dropped 2 bases, with 11 bases sitting between them. The CDR3 DNA reads TGCGCCAGCAGCCGGACAGTTTTCAACTATGGCTACACCTTC. Translated, it gives CASSRTVFNYGYTF.

V is TRBV7-2 and J is TRBJ1-5; 8 positions match TRBD1. Trimming at V came to 5 bases and at J to 5 bases, leaving 11 bases not matched to a gene. CDR1 and CDR2 from the germline V gene are SGHTA and FQGNSA. The CDR3 totals 16 residues. The DNA for the CDR3 is TGTGCCAGCAGCCAAAATGACAGGGGACTCTATCAGCCCCAGCATTTT. Residues: CASSQNDRGLYQPQHF.

The chain uses TRBV29-1 and TRBJ2-1; 7 nucleotides agree with TRBD1. Germline CDR1 and CDR2: SQVTM and ANQGSEA. The CDR3 spans 15 residues. The V and J ends lost 3 bases and 0 bases, in that order; junction bases with no gene match: 5. In DNA form, the CDR3 reads TGCAGCGTTGATATGGACAGGAGCTCCTACAATGAGCAGTTCTTC. Amino acids: CSVDMDRSSYNEQFF.

The chain has TRBV7-9 and TRBJ1-4; D unresolved. The CDR3 runs to 15 residues. Germline V lookup: CDR1 SEHNR, CDR2 FQNEAQ (reference sequence). Deletions cut 2 bases from V and 5 bases from J, with 12 bases between. The CDR3 nucleotides read TGTGCCAGCAGCTTATGGATTAGCGGGAATGAAAAACTGTTTTTT. This gives the protein CASSLWISGNEKLFF.

V is TRBV11-3 and J is TRBJ2-3, with 8 nucleotides matching TRBD2. Trimming at V came to 2 bases and at J to 2 bases, leaving 6 bases not matched to a gene. Germline lookup yields CDR1 SGHNT and CDR2 YENEEA. The CDR3 loop spans 16 amino acids. CDR3 protein: CASSLRAGVDTDTQYF. For the CDR3, the DNA is TGTGCCAGCAGCTTAAGAGCGGGGGTTGACACAGATACGCAGTATTTT.

This chain uses TRBV6-6 with TRBJ1-1; TRBD1 might be the D (5 bases). The CDR3 totals 17 residues. The V and J ends lost 5 bases and 1 base respectively, with 20 bases between them. Germline V gives CDR1 MNHNY, CDR2 SVGAGI (reference sequence). The CDR3 is CASSPFRDGVWNTEAFF. The CDR3 coding sequence is TGTGCCAGCAGTCCATTCCGGGACGGAGTATGGAACACTGAAGCTTTCTTT.

This chain uses TRBV9 with TRBJ1-1; 9 bases agree with TRBD1. CDR1 SGDLS and CDR2 YYNGEE come from the germline V gene. The CDR3 contains 16 residues. J gave up 3 bases and V 3 bases, and 9 bases lay outside the gene matches. DNA of the CDR3: TGTGCCAGCAGCGCCTCCAAGGGACAGGGAGACACTGAAGCTTTCTTT. Protein sequence: CASSASKGQGDTEAFF.

This chain joins TRBV30 and TRBJ1-5; D is unclear. Germline CDR1 and CDR2: GTSNPN and SVGIG (reference sequence). The CDR3 spans 15 residues. Trimming pared 0 bases from V and 0 bases from J, leaving 9 bases between. The CDR3 bases are TGTGCCTGGAGTGTACTCGGGATTAGCAATCAGCCCCAGCATTTT. This gives the protein CAWSVLGISNQPQHF.

The CDR3, as DNA: TGTGCCAGCAGCTTAGGCGGGACACAGACTAACTATGGCTACACCTTC. As protein: CASSLGGTQTNYGYTF. J is TRBJ1-2 and V is TRBV7-2, with D tentatively TRBD1 (6 bases). This CDR3 has 16 residues. Per germline, CDR1 SGHTA and CDR2 FQGNSA. The germline V and J ends were trimmed by 1 base and 0 bases, with 12 bases remaining between them.

The chain has TRBV6-2 or TRBV6-3 and TRBJ1-1, with D uncertain. Trimming cost V 4 bases and J 2 bases, with 11 bases left between them. CDR1 is MNHEY and CDR2 is SVGEGT in the germline V gene. This CDR3 has 14 residues. This chain's CDR3 is CASSWVGVNTEAFF. The CDR3 DNA reads as TGTGCCAGCAGTTGGGTGGGAGTTAACACTGAAGCTTTCTTT.

V is TRBV3-1 (or the pseudogene TRBV3-2) and J is TRBJ2-2; TRBD1 is a possible D gene (6 bases). The germline V gene encodes CDR1 LGHDT and CDR2 YNNKEL (reference sequence). The CDR3 contains 18 residues. Trimming removed 1 base from V and 6 bases from J, with 21 bases in between. The CDR3 loop is CASSQVRGRPVFPGELFF. CDR3 nucleotides: TGTGCCAGCAGCCAAGTCAGGGGCAGGCCCGTATTCCCCGGGGAGCTGTTTTTT.

This rearrangement joins TRBV6-5 to TRBJ2-7; TRBD1 agrees at 8 bases. J was trimmed by 7 bases and V by 3 bases; bases with no gene match: 8. CDR3 length equals 14 residues. Germline V gene lookup returns CDR1 MNHEY and CDR2 SVGAGI. The CDR3 loop reads CASSYFRDRREQYF. The CDR3 coding sequence is TGTGCCAGCAGTTATTTCCGGGACAGGAGGGAGCAGTACTTC.

The chain joins TRBV7-9 to TRBJ1-2; D perhaps matches TRBD1 (6 bases). CDR1 and CDR2 (germline): SEHNR, FQNEAQ (reference sequence). V shed 9 bases and J shed 2 bases, with 13 bases lying between them. CDR3 size: 13 residues. CDR3 in DNA: TGTGCCAGTGCTAATACAGGGAACTATGGCTACACCTTC. Amino acid sequence: CASANTGNYGYTF.

The CDR3 region is CASSKDGVRDRSRSPLHF. The CDR3 DNA sequence: TGTGCCAGCAGCAAAGATGGGGTGCGGGACAGGTCTCGGTCACCCCTCCACTTT. The chain links TRBV21-1 to TRBJ1-6; the table's TRBD1 call for D was not verified on the DNA. TRBV21-1 is classified as a pseudogene. The CDR3 totals 18 residues.